The 3 T cell receptor beta chains reported below all come from one sample, sequenced in a study of blood T cell repertoires in COVID-19. This table comes from immunoSEQ multiplex PCR, and its TCRdb copy is limited to in-frame clones, with some not included. The table records about 24,000 clones, roughly 88% of them present only once. The sample was peripheral blood. The receptors shown here come from a human donor with active COVID-19. The donor label of this sample is uncertain.

This clone showed up just a few times. This chain joins TRBV4-1 and TRBJ1-6; 8 bases line up with TRBD1. CDR1 is MGHRA and CDR2 is YSYEKL in the germline V gene. J gave up 8 bases and V 2 bases, and 2 bases lay outside the gene matches. The CDR3 is 14 amino acids. The CDR3 nucleotides are TGCGCCAGCAGCCAACAGGGGGCAGATTCACCCCTCCACTTT. Its translation: CASSQQGADSPLHF.

In nucleotides, the CDR3 is TGTGCCAGCAGGGAGACTGGGGCCCCCGAGCAGTACTTC. Translated: CASRETGAPEQYF. The chain uses TRBV25-1 and TRBJ2-7; D may be TRBD1 (5 bases). From germline, CDR1 is MGHDK and CDR2 SYGVNS. The ends were cut back, 6 bases at V and 6 bases at J, with 15 bases in the middle. The CDR3 loop spans 13 amino acids.

The chain is built from TRBV27 and TRBJ2-2; tentative D call: TRBD2 (5 bases). This CDR3 is built from 15 residues. Germline V gene sequence: CDR1 MNHEY, CDR2 SMNVEV (reference sequence). V dropped 2 bases and J dropped 2 bases, with 9 bases sitting between them. CDR3 DNA: TGTGCCAGCAGTTTAGAAGGACTCAACACCGGGGAGCTGTTTTTT. Protein: CASSLEGLNTGELFF.